The 13 T cell receptor beta chains in this list originate from one sample, sequenced in a study of T cell responses to AZD1222 COVID-19 vaccine. Clones were read by immunoSEQ multiplex PCR, and TCRdb kept only the in-frame ones, dropping some. The sample has 50,000 to 65,000 clones; around 90% are singletons. Source: peripheral blood, taken 28 days after the second AZD1222 dose. The receptors originated from an adult who received the AZD1222 COVID-19 vaccine.

This clone has only one observation. For the CDR3, the DNA is TGTGCCAGCAGCTTGGGGCAGGGGGCAGTTGGCTACACCTTC. Encoded protein: CASSLGQGAVGYTF. The chain uses TRBV5-6 and TRBJ1-2, with 8 bases lining up with TRBD1. The CDR3 totals 14 residues. Per germline, CDR1 SGHDT and CDR2 YYEEEE. V dropped 0 bases and J dropped 7; count of bases not matched to a gene: 5.

The chain recombines TRBV4-2 with TRBJ1-2, with TRBD1 matching over 10 bases. V dropped 6 bases and J dropped 7; count of bases not matched to a gene: 11. The CDR3 has 15 amino acids. CDR1 is LGHNA and CDR2 is YNFKEQ in the germline V gene. CDR3 DNA sequence: TGTGCCAGCAGGGACCGGGACAGGGGATGGGGTGGCTACACCTTC. Translation: CASRDRDRGWGGYTF.

This clone came up once. The chain uses TRBV2 and TRBJ2-3; 9 bases are a match to TRBD1. J lost 3 bases, V lost 6 bases, and 7 bases had no gene match. This CDR3 contains 15 residues. The V gene's germline CDR1 is SNHLY and CDR2 FYNNEI. The CDR3 here is CASRTQGAPTDTQYF. The DNA for the CDR3 is TGTGCCAGCAGGACACAGGGGGCGCCGACAGATACGCAGTATTTT.

In this sample, this clone turned up once. The J gene is TRBJ1-2, the V gene TRBV6-5; D gene uncertain. Germline CDR1 MNHEY, CDR2 SVGAGI. Trimming shortened V by 3 bases and J by 4 bases, and 15 bases separated the two germline ends. CDR3 length: 15 residues. As DNA, the CDR3 is TGTGCCAGCAGTTATGACTCAGAGATAGGCTATGGCTACACCTTC. Amino acid sequence: CASSYDSEIGYGYTF.

In regard to this clone: The same CDR3 arises from other DNA sequences in this sample as well. V usage is TRBV29-1 and J usage is TRBJ2-5; D is undetermined. The V end lost 1 base, the J end lost 1 base, and 1 base lay between the germline ends. From germline, CDR1 is SQVTM and CDR2 ANQGSEA. This CDR3 region has 11 residues. The CDR3 is CSVEGQETQYF. CDR3 DNA: TGCAGCGTTGAAGGCCAAGAGACCCAGTACTTC.

This chain uses TRBV2 with TRBJ1-2, with 8 nucleotides matching TRBD1. This CDR3 spans 12 amino acids. Per the germline V gene, CDR1 is SNHLY and CDR2 is FYNNEI. Trimming at V came to 10 bases and at J to 6 bases, leaving 7 bases not matched to a gene. CDR3 region: CATGGDRNGYTF. CDR3 in DNA: TGTGCCACGGGGGGGGACAGGAATGGCTACACCTTC.

The chain carries TRBV23-1 and TRBJ2-2; D not certain. TRBV23-1 is identified as an open reading frame with a role that is uncertain. V gave up 4 bases and J gave up 5 bases, with 11 bases separating them. This CDR3 comprises 14 residues. CDR3 in DNA: TGCGCCAGCAGTCCTTTGGTCCGTACCGGGGAGCTGTTTTTT. Translated: CASSPLVRTGELFF.

The chain couples TRBV5-1 to TRBJ2-3; TRBD2 aligns across 8 bases. CDR3 length: 16 amino acids. CDR1 SGHRS and CDR2 YFSETQ come from the germline V gene. The J segment lost 4 bases and the V segment lost 2 bases, leaving 9 bases of the junction unmatched. CDR3 loop: CASSLSSGLGADTQYF. CDR3 DNA sequence: TGCGCCAGCAGCTTATCTAGCGGGCTCGGGGCAGATACGCAGTATTTT.

This clone was recorded once. The chain carries TRBV3-1 (or the pseudogene TRBV3-2) and TRBJ1-2, with D possibly matching TRBD1 (5 bases). The V and J ends lost 1 base and 4 bases respectively, with 22 bases between them. CDR3 length: 18 amino acids. Germline V gene lookup returns CDR1 LGHDT and CDR2 YNNKEL (reference sequence). In nucleotides, the CDR3 is TGTGCCAGCAGCCAAGTCTCCTCCGGACATTATGGACGCTATGGCTACACCTTC. Translated: CASSQVSSGHYGRYGYTF.

The chain has TRBV18 and TRBJ2-1, with 8 bases lining up with TRBD2. J was trimmed by 10 bases and V by 2 bases; bases with no gene match: 4. Germline V gene data show CDR1 as KGHSH and CDR2 as LQKENI. CDR3 size: 13 residues. The CDR3 coding sequence is TGTGCCAGCTCACCATCCCGGGGGGGAGAGCAGTTCTTC. Translated: CASSPSRGGEQFF.

The chain uses TRBV5-6 and TRBJ2-7; D call uncertain. The CDR3 runs 14 residues. Deletions cut 0 bases from V and 5 bases from J, with 12 bases between. In germline, CDR1 is SGHDT, CDR2 YYEEEE. The CDR3: CASSLGPQLNEQYF. The CDR3 nucleotides are TGTGCCAGCAGCTTGGGGCCCCAGTTGAACGAGCAGTACTTC.

This clone was counted only a few times. J is TRBJ2-3 and V is TRBV6-2 or TRBV6-3, with TRBD2 matching over 7 bases. The CDR3 runs 15 residues. Germline CDR1 reads MNHEY; CDR2 reads SVGEGT. Germline trimming cut 3 bases from V and 0 bases from J; bases unmatched to any gene: 3. The CDR3 nucleotides read TGTGCCAGCAGTTATTTTAGCGGGAGCACAGATACGCAGTATTTT. Its protein is CASSYFSGSTDTQYF.

The chain joins TRBV12-3 or TRBV12-4 to TRBJ1-2; no reliable D call. This CDR3 is built from 11 residues. V was trimmed by 2 bases and J by 8 bases, leaving 6 bases between them. CDR3 amino acids: CASSLRGGYTF. The CDR3 nucleotides read TGTGCCAGCAGTTTACGGGGAGGCTACACCTTC.